The rows below give T cell receptor beta chains drawn from one sample of a study of blood T cell repertoires in COVID-19. Clones were read by immunoSEQ multiplex PCR, and TCRdb kept only the in-frame ones, dropping some. The sample has about 130,000 clones; approximately 80% are singletons. Sequencing was performed on peripheral blood. These receptors were collected from a human donor in a cohort sampled during active COVID-19. CDR3s include the opening cysteine and the closing phenylalanine or tryptophan. D genes are given only for firm matches. Only some rows state a clone size, as once, few, many or a class for expanded clones.

clone_size	v_call	d_call	j_call	cdr3_aa	cdr3_nt
.	TRBV6-5	TRBD1	TRBJ1-1	CASRGQGPPSEAFF	TGTGCCAGCAGGGGACAGGGCCCCCCGTCTGAAGCTTTCTTT
.	TRBV7-8	.	TRBJ2-3	CASSLGYTDTQYF	TGTGCCAGCAGCTTAGGTTACACAGATACGCAGTATTTT
.	TRBV7-8	TRBD2	TRBJ2-7	CASCSLAGGDSSYEQYF	TGTGCCAGCTGCTCTCTAGCGGGGGGCGACTCCTCCTACGAGCAGTACTTC
.	TRBV13	TRBD2	TRBJ2-2	CASSLPSGGAGELFF	TGTGCCAGCAGCCTTCCTAGCGGGGGGGCCGGGGAGCTGTTTTTT
.	TRBV7-9	TRBD2	TRBJ2-2	CASSFLMGGSAGELFF	TGTGCCAGCAGCTTCCTAATGGGGGGGTCAGCCGGGGAGCTGTTTTTT
.	TRBV6-6	TRBD1	TRBJ2-3	CASSLTDRLGETDTQYF	TGTGCCAGCAGTCTAACGGACAGGTTAGGGGAAACAGATACGCAGTATTTT
.	TRBV19	.	TRBJ2-7	CASSQDAGSSYEQYF	TGTGCCAGTAGTCAGGATGCGGGGTCCTCCTACGAGCAGTACTTC
once	TRBV6-5	TRBD2	TRBJ2-3	CASLPRRGGTDTQYF	TGTGCCAGCCTCCCTCGGCGGGGGGGCACAGATACGCAGTATTTT
.	TRBV6-5	.	TRBJ1-4	CASSYTGMGKLFF	TGTGCCAGCAGTTACACAGGGATGGGAAAACTGTTTTTT
.	TRBV11-2	TRBD1	TRBJ1-5	CASSLDTAGGNQPQHF	TGTGCCAGCAGCTTAGATACGGCAGGGGGTAATCAGCCCCAGCATTTT
.	TRBV10-3	TRBD2	TRBJ2-5	CAISETGTSVRKTQYF	TGTGCCATCAGTGAAACCGGGACTAGCGTCCGGAAGACCCAGTACTTC
.	TRBV7-6	.	TRBJ2-5	CASSYGETQYF	TGTGCCAGCAGCTACGGGGAGACCCAGTACTTC
.	TRBV5-1	.	TRBJ1-6	CASSSGQTYNSPLHF	TGCGCCAGCAGCTCTGGACAGACCTATAATTCACCCCTCCACTTT
.	TRBV6-5	.	TRBJ1-1	CASTTGNREEAFF	TGTGCCAGCACCACCGGAAACAGGGAAGAAGCTTTCTTT
.	TRBV10-3	TRBD1	TRBJ1-2	CAISESSTGIYGYTF	TGTGCCATCAGTGAGTCCTCGACAGGGATCTATGGCTACACCTTC
.	TRBV4-2	TRBD2	TRBJ2-2	CASSQGDYRELGELFF	TGTGCCAGCAGCCAAGGGGACTATCGGGAGCTCGGGGAGCTGTTTTTT
.	TRBV6-5	.	TRBJ1-2	CASSYTAGGYTF	TGTGCCAGCAGTTATACGGCCGGGGGCTACACCTTC
.	TRBV19	.	TRBJ2-3	CASNPGHRRGGRTDTQYF	TGTGCCAGTAATCCTGGGCACCGAAGGGGGGGTCGCACAGATACGCAGTATTTT
once	TRBV6-2/TRBV6-3	TRBD1	TRBJ1-2	CASSYSIPKGGTGKLNYGYTF	TGTGCCAGCAGTTACTCGATACCAAAGGGCGGGACAGGAAAACTTAACTATGGCTACACCTTC
.	TRBV7-8	.	TRBJ2-3	CASSLGTGWDTQYF	TGTGCCAGCAGCTTAGGAACAGGGTGGGATACGCAGTATTTT
few	TRBV7-9	.	TRBJ2-2	CASSLESGELFF	TGTGCCAGCAGCTTAGAATCGGGGGAGCTGTTTTTT
.	TRBV2	TRBD1	TRBJ2-5	CASIRQGETQYF	TGTGCCAGCATTCGACAGGGAGAGACCCAGTACTTC
.	TRBV2	.	TRBJ2-3	CARRGGGTDTQYF	TGTGCCAGGCGTGGAGGGGGCACAGATACGCAGTATTTT
.	TRBV18	.	TRBJ1-2	CASSPRGPSNYGYTF	TGTGCCAGCTCACCCAGGGGACCTAGTAACTATGGCTACACCTTC
.	TRBV5-1	TRBD2	TRBJ2-3	CASSRSGGAPDTQYF	TGCGCCAGCAGCCGGAGCGGGGGGGCGCCAGATACGCAGTATTTT
.	TRBV11-3	TRBD1	TRBJ2-1	CASSPGQGAYNEQFF	TGTGCCAGCAGCCCAGGACAGGGGGCCTACAATGAGCAGTTCTTC
few	TRBV30	TRBD1	TRBJ1-1	CAWGQGQLNTEAFF	TGTGCCTGGGGCCAGGGACAGCTAAACACTGAAGCTTTCTTT
once	TRBV5-5	.	TRBJ1-1	CASTLGPGSNTEAFF	TGTGCCAGCACCTTGGGTCCAGGGTCGAACACTGAAGCTTTCTTT
.	TRBV30	TRBD2	TRBJ2-6	CAPKVAGGPGANVLTF	TGTGCCCCGAAGGTAGCGGGAGGGCCGGGGGCCAACGTCCTGACTTTC
.	TRBV7-3	.	TRBJ2-5	CASSLFGAAETQYF	TGTGCCAGCAGCTTATTTGGGGCGGCAGAGACCCAGTACTTC
.	TRBV7-8	TRBD2	TRBJ2-1	CASSSLGRESNEQFF	TGTGCCAGCAGCTCACTTGGGCGGGAGAGCAATGAGCAGTTCTTC
.	TRBV5-4	TRBD2	TRBJ2-1	CASSLGAGVSYNEQFF	TGTGCCAGCAGCTTGGGTGCGGGAGTCTCCTACAATGAGCAGTTCTTC
.	TRBV7-6	TRBD1	TRBJ1-2	CASSLGGQESNYGYTF	TGTGCCAGCAGCTTAGGGGGACAGGAGTCTAACTATGGCTACACCTTC
.	TRBV7-9	.	TRBJ1-6	CASSRIITVESPLHF	TGTGCCAGCAGCCGAATTATAACAGTTGAATCACCCCTCCACTTT
.	TRBV7-9	TRBD1	TRBJ1-1	CASSLGRGGGTEAFF	TGTGCCAGCAGCTTAGGTCGAGGGGGCGGGACTGAAGCTTTCTTT
.	TRBV12-3/TRBV12-4	.	TRBJ2-1	CASSLLVVVQFF	TGTGCCAGCAGCCTCTTGGTAGTAGTGCAGTTCTTC
few	TRBV5-1	TRBD2	TRBJ2-2	CASSSWTSGPGELFF	TGCGCCAGCAGCTCTTGGACTAGCGGTCCCGGGGAGCTGTTTTTT
.	TRBV19	.	TRBJ2-2	CASSPPQGRNTGELFF	TGTGCCAGTAGTCCACCACAGGGTCGGAACACCGGGGAGCTGTTTTTT
.	TRBV11-2	TRBD2	TRBJ2-2	CASSQRAGAAGELFF	TGTGCCAGCAGCCAACGAGCGGGGGCGGCCGGGGAGCTGTTTTTT
.	TRBV5-4	.	TRBJ2-3	CASSFRSGRTDTQYF	TGTGCCAGCAGCTTCAGGTCAGGGAGGACAGATACGCAGTATTTT
.	TRBV3-1/TRBV3-2	.	TRBJ1-2	CASSQDSARGYTF	TGTGCCAGCAGCCAAGATTCTGCCCGGGGCTACACCTTC
.	TRBV14	TRBD2	TRBJ2-1	CASSQEGLAGRGQFF	TGTGCCAGCAGCCAAGAGGGGCTAGCGGGAAGGGGGCAGTTCTTC
once	TRBV6-5	.	TRBJ1-2	CASRNAGGSGYTF	TGTGCCAGCAGAAACGCGGGGGGAAGTGGCTACACCTTC
once	TRBV6-2/TRBV6-3	TRBD1	TRBJ1-2	CASSVQGPWIDGYTF	TGTGCCAGCAGTGTACAGGGGCCTTGGATCGATGGCTACACCTTC
once	TRBV19	TRBD2	TRBJ2-3	CASSTSGITDTQYF	TGTGCCAGTAGCACTAGCGGAATCACAGATACGCAGTATTTT
few	TRBV5-1	TRBD1	TRBJ1-1	CASTSGRGLGTEAFF	TGCGCCAGCACCTCAGGCAGGGGGCTCGGCACTGAAGCTTTCTTT
.	TRBV15	TRBD1	TRBJ1-1	CATSPRKPGQGYFSEAFF	TGTGCCACCAGTCCCAGAAAGCCGGGACAGGGTTACTTTTCTGAAGCTTTCTTT
.	TRBV2	.	TRBJ2-2	CASSVGGTGELFF	TGTGCCAGCAGTGTCGGAGGGACCGGGGAGCTGTTTTTT